This entry features one TCR beta chain sequence. Only one count was recorded for this clone. Its specific antigen is unknown. It has no much larger one-base neighbor in the sample; base qualities were not kept. Whole blood was collected in K2EDTA tubes by collaborating institutions according to the institutions' own protocols. For TCRbeta analysis, collaborator samples were shipped as frozen whole blood, as isolated PBMCs, or as DNA extracted from either sample type. TCRbeta CDR3 regions were amplified from genomic DNA using the immunoSEQ Assay, a bias-controlled multiplex PCR. The authors' pipeline ran thus. The number of nucleated cells in each sample was estimated from the amplification of reference gene primers within the assay. To quantify the absolute abundance of each unique TCRbeta CDR3 rearrangement, sequence reads were collapsed and filtered. Productive Simpson clonality was computed per sample as the square root of Simpson's diversity index over productive rearrangements. This is the immuneACCESS table as TCRdb keeps it, with only in-frame sequences that have V and J called. A part of the clones is gone; compared with another copy, unresolved V genes explain less than half, and the rest is unexplained. From that table come the V and J calls and clone size; the DNA was used to work out D and trimming. The sample table contains about 96,000 clones; only one count was recorded for about four fifths of them. 17% of the sample is in the top ten clones.

This entry belongs to a study of blood T cell repertoires in COVID-19 (TCRdb year 2020). Study-wide context: The collaborator samples originated in the United States, Italy and Spain and spanned the acute and convalescent phases of COVID-19. The sample metadata nearly always contained a de-identified subject ID, COVID-19 status, age in years and sex. Samples were obtained from the ongoing ImmuneRACE study (first 160 participants) and from 950 to 1,500 subjects provided by 6 global collaborators. Where available, HLA class I and class II types were taken from metadata supplied by the sample provider and were not determined by assay-based typing. The material from the prospective study consisted of cDNA or gDNA derived from T cells, B-cell-depleted T cells, or PBMCs. Deeply sampled blood TCRbeta repertoires from subjects exposed to, actively infected with, or recovered from COVID-19 were included in the dataset. A freely available public database, intended as a resource for researchers studying the immune response to SARS-CoV-2, is where the repertoires were released.

General findings and caveats noted by the study authors: How much clinical and demographic metadata was included differed by source and by participant, and the metadata was provided uncurated.

The CDR3 contains 15 residues, cysteine and phenylalanine counted. Only the CDR3 region is kept as DNA, spanning 45 bases read in frame from base 1. The junction carries 11 bases between V and J, which are trimmed by 3 bases and 1 base respectively. From a lookup of the germline V gene, CDR1 and CDR2 are SGHTA and FQGTGA. Sequenced input: peripheral blood. In this chain, TRBV7-3 is recombined with TRBJ2-3; TRBD2 is a weak D gene call, 6 bases matching. The TCR was taken from a woman aged 60-70 years with acute or convalescent COVID-19. CDR3 protein: CASSLFPSGTDTQYF. The DNA sequence is as follows: TGTGCCAGCAGCTTGTTCCCTAGCGGCACAGATACGCAGTATTTT.